These 18 T cell receptor beta chains were sequenced from one sample in a study of CD8 T cells in ankylosing spondylitis. TCRdb called the 5' RACE reads again in MiXCR, with one record for every CDR3 protein. This sample has about 150,000 distinct CDR3 sequences, with around 32% found just once. Sequenced: synovial fluid, either unsorted or a sorted T cell fraction (not recorded which). These receptors were taken from a male donor with ankylosing spondylitis.

This clonotype appeared many times. The gene calls are TRBV12-3 or TRBV12-4 and TRBJ2-1; TRBD1 is a possible D gene (6 bases). Trimming removed 6 bases at V and 4 bases at J, with 7 bases between. There are 12 residues in the CDR3. The CDR3 sequence: CASRQGYNEQFF. The CDR3 DNA is TGTGCCAGCAGACAGGGATACAATGAGCAGTTCTTC.

This clonotype was observed a few times. The V call is TRBV4-1, the J call TRBJ1-4; 7 positions agree with TRBD1. This CDR3 comprises 15 residues. V dropped 0 bases and J dropped 8; count of bases not matched to a gene: 6. From germline, CDR1 is MGHRA and CDR2 YSYEKL. The CDR3 bases are TGCGCCAGCAGCCAAGAGGGCAGGGGGGGGGAAAAACTGTTTTTT. It encodes CASSQEGRGGEKLFF.

The CDR3 DNA reads as TGTGCCAGCAGTCTCTGGACAGGGGAGGCTGAGCAGTTCTTC. It yields the protein CASSLWTGEAEQFF. This chain connects TRBV12-3 or TRBV12-4 to TRBJ2-1; 9 positions match TRBD1. The trim removed 5 bases at V and 9 bases at J, leaving 8 bases unmatched. This CDR3 is 14 amino acids long.

The chain is built from TRBV30 and TRBJ2-7, with D tentatively TRBD1 (5 bases). The germline V and J ends were trimmed by 6 bases and 2 bases, with 17 bases remaining between them. The CDR3 runs 14 residues. Looked up from germline, CDR1 is GTSNPN and CDR2 is SVGIG (reference sequence). The CDR3 DNA sequence: TGTGCCTGTCGCGTGGGCAGCAGGGCCTACGAGCAGTACTTC. Amino acid sequence: CACRVGSRAYEQYF.

The V call is TRBV18, the J call TRBJ1-5, with TRBD1 matching over 8 bases. There are 13 residues in the CDR3. The germline gives CDR1 KGHSH, CDR2 LQKENI. J was trimmed by 7 bases and V by 5 bases; bases with no gene match: 4. CDR3: CASSTGTGQPQHF. The CDR3 DNA follows: TGTGCCAGCTCAACCGGGACAGGCCAGCCCCAGCATTTT.

The chain joins TRBV7-9 to TRBJ2-1, with a possible D match to TRBD1 (6 bases). The CDR3 loop spans 16 amino acids. Germline V CDR1 and CDR2: SEHNR, FQNEAQ (reference sequence). Trimming left V 2 bases short and J 6 bases short, with 17 bases between. The CDR3 DNA is TGTGCCAGCAGCTTATCCAGCCCAAAGGACAGCAATGAGCAGTTCTTC. It specifies CASSLSSPKDSNEQFF.

J is TRBJ1-1 and V is TRBV20-1; no reliable D call. Between the trimmed V and J ends, which lost 5 bases and 1 base, there was a span of 8 bases. The germline CDR1 and CDR2 sequences are DFQATT and SNEGSKA (reference sequence). The CDR3 runs 12 residues. This CDR3 is CSADRTNTEAFF. Here the CDR3 DNA reads TGCAGTGCTGATCGAACGAACACTGAAGCTTTCTTT.

This clonotype was picked up many times. The V gene is TRBV6-2 or TRBV6-3, the J gene TRBJ2-6, with D possibly matching TRBD2 (6 bases). V shed 0 bases and J shed 0 bases, with 18 bases lying between them. CDR3 size: 20 residues. Germline CDR1 and CDR2: MNHEY and SVGEGT. The CDR3: CASSYSNRDSLRSGANVLTF. The DNA for the CDR3 is TGTGCCAGCAGTTACTCGAATCGGGACTCCCTTCGCTCTGGGGCCAACGTCCTGACTTTC.

In this sample, this clonotype turned up a few times. The CDR3, as DNA: TGTGCCAGCTCCCAGGGAGGTCTGCAAGAGACCCAGTACTTC. Translation: CASSQGGLQETQYF. The rearrangement links TRBV7-3 to TRBJ2-5; the D gene is possibly TRBD2 (6 bases). Germline CDR1 and CDR2: SGHTA and FQGTGA. V lost 8 bases and J lost 2, with 15 bases in between. This CDR3 is built from 14 residues. The whole variable domain, remainder taken from reference TRBV7-3 and TRBJ2-5, is GAGVSQTPSNKVTEKGKYVELRCDPISGHTALYWYRQSLGQGPEFLIYFQGTGAADDSGLPNDRFFAVRPEGSVSTLKIQRTERGDSAVYLCASSQGGLQETQYFGPGTRLLVL.

The gene calls are TRBV20-1 and TRBJ1-1; D not certain. This CDR3 comprises 13 residues. Germline CDR1 and CDR2: DFQATT and SNEGSKA (reference sequence). V was clipped by 0 bases and J by 2 bases, with 7 bases between them. The CDR3 reads CSAREDLNTEAFF. CDR3 nucleotide sequence: TGCAGTGCTAGAGAGGACCTTAACACTGAAGCTTTCTTT.

This clonotype was seen at least ten times. The CDR3 bases are TGTGCCAGCAGGACAGGGGGCAACTATGGCTACACCTTC. Protein: CASRTGGNYGYTF. The chain employs TRBV12-3 or TRBV12-4 and TRBJ1-2; 10 bases match TRBD1. The CDR3 covers 13 residues. Trimming removed 6 bases from V and 2 bases from J; junction bases left unmatched: 0.

The V and J genes are TRBV20-1 and TRBJ1-1; 8 positions agree with TRBD1. CDR3 size: 14 residues. Germline lookup yields CDR1 DFQATT and CDR2 SNEGSKA (reference sequence). Unmatched junction bases numbered 10, after V lost 6 bases and J lost 4 bases. This CDR3 reads CSAASDREATEAFF. DNA for the CDR3: TGCAGTGCCGCTTCGGACAGGGAGGCCACTGAAGCTTTCTTT.

This clonotype is termed medium-sized. The chain uses TRBV20-1 and TRBJ2-7; 8 bases align to TRBD1. V lost 5 bases, J lost 7 bases, and 13 bases stayed unmatched. This CDR3 region has 14 residues. CDR1 DFQATT and CDR2 SNEGSKA come from the germline V gene (reference sequence). The CDR3 reads CSASPGTGSSEQYF. For the CDR3, the DNA is TGCAGTGCTTCCCCCGGGACAGGCTCGAGTGAGCAGTACTTC.

There are a few counts of this clonotype. The chain couples TRBV11-2 to TRBJ2-3; D possibly corresponds to TRBD2 (5 bases). V was pared by 0 bases and J by 6 bases, with 7 bases between. The germline CDR1 and CDR2 sequences are SGHAT and FQNNGV. This CDR3 has 13 residues. The CDR3 DNA is TGTGCCAGCAGCTTAGATCGGAGGGATACGCAGTATTTT. Its translation is CASSLDRRDTQYF.

The count of this clonotype is one. The chain carries TRBV5-4 and TRBJ2-5, with 8 bases that match TRBD2. The CDR3 is made up of 15 amino acids. Germline trimming cut 5 bases from V and 0 bases from J; bases unmatched to any gene: 6. Germline V CDR1 and CDR2: SGHNT, YYREEE (reference sequence). CDR3 protein: CASSSPLADQETQYF. In DNA form, the CDR3 reads TGTGCCAGCAGTTCGCCACTAGCGGACCAAGAGACCCAGTACTTC.

The J gene is TRBJ1-2, the V gene TRBV18; 7 positions agree with TRBD1. This CDR3 spans 16 amino acids. V lost 4 bases, J lost 3 bases, and 11 bases stayed unmatched. CDR1 is KGHSH and CDR2 is LQKENI in the germline V gene. DNA of the CDR3: TGTGCCAGCTCACAAGACAGGGCGGGTATGGACTATGGCTACACCTTC. Translated: CASSQDRAGMDYGYTF.

The J gene is TRBJ2-7, the V gene TRBV19; possibly TRBD1 for D (6 bases). Germline loops: CDR1 LNHDA, CDR2 SQIVND (reference sequence). This CDR3 spans 14 amino acids. The V end lost 3 bases, the J end lost 4 bases, and 13 bases lay between the germline ends. CDR3: CASSMGDTSYEQYF. CDR3 in DNA: TGTGCCAGTAGTATGGGGGACACGTCGTACGAGCAGTACTTC.

The chain employs TRBV5-1 and TRBJ2-7, with 7 bases lining up with TRBD1. Per the germline V gene, CDR1 is SGHRS and CDR2 is YFSETQ. V lost 4 bases, J lost 2 bases, and 12 bases stayed unmatched. The CDR3 sequence is 16 residues long. The CDR3 is CASSQLVGTATYEQYF. DNA of the CDR3: TGCGCCAGCAGCCAGCTAGTAGGGACAGCTACCTACGAGCAGTACTTC.